This passage covers 2 T cell receptor beta chains from one sample sequenced in a study of cytomegalovirus exposure and HLA in healthy donors (dated by TCRdb to the late 2010s). Receptor amplification or capture employed the immunoSEQ multiplex PCR assay. For the multiplex PCR, a mixture combining 60 forward primers for TCR Vbeta segments and 13 reverse primers for TCR Jbeta segments was used. TCRdb provides this immuneACCESS table in a form limited to in-frame rearrangements. Some clones are lacking; in checked studies, under half of them reflect an unresolved V gene, and why the rest are absent is not known. The sample table shows 100,000 to 150,000 clones, and 80% are seen once. 1% of the sample is in the top ten clones. Sequencing was carried out using PBMCs. Every receptor here comes from a man in his forties or fifties in good health and CMV-seronegative.

This clone has a single count. The J gene is TRBJ2-2, the V gene TRBV5-4; 15 bases line up with TRBD2. Germline V gene data show CDR1 as SGHNT and CDR2 as YYREEE (reference sequence). The CDR3 consists of 17 residues. Trimming removed 5 bases from V and 4 bases from J; junction bases left unmatched: 6. CDR3 region: CASRQGLAGGRTGELFF. The CDR3 coding sequence is TGTGCCAGCAGACAGGGACTAGCGGGGGGCCGCACCGGGGAGCTGTTTTTT.

This rearrangement joins TRBV9 to TRBJ2-7, with TRBD1 as a possible D gene (6 bases). V dropped 4 bases and J dropped 6 bases, with 14 bases sitting between them. The CDR3 is 13 residues long. Germline V gives CDR1 SGDLS, CDR2 YYNGEE. The CDR3 reads CASSPITGLEQYF. The CDR3 bases are TGTGCCAGCAGCCCCATTACAGGGCTCGAGCAGTACTTC.